This TCR beta chain came from a study of CD8+CD57+ T cells in acquired aplastic anemia. As for the study in general: Average DNA yield from sorted CD4+ and CD8+ cells was around 3.2 ug. Researchers reported that healthy donors averaged approximately 10 million reads for CD4+ cells. Notes on the study in general: Patients and controls turned out to have approximately 29 CD8+ CDR3 sequences in common. CD8+ Simpson's diversity did not differ significantly between patients and controls.

CDR1 SGHAT and CDR2 FQDESV come from the germline V gene (reference sequence). With 5 bases clipped from V and 0 bases from J, the junction kept 4 bases outside the gene matches. The CDR3 totals 17 residues. This clonotype was detected many times. Antigen: not known. Genomic DNA served as template for TCR beta VDJ and CDR3 profiling. MiXCR, applied by TCRdb to the reads, yields one record per CDR3 protein. The sample yields hundreds of thousands of distinct CDR3 sequences, 60% to 80% seen once. This receptor was obtained from a human donor in good health, serving as a control. Sequenced input: sorted CD4+, CD8+, or CD8+CD57+ T cells (not recorded which) from PBMCs. V gene TRBV11-1 combines with J gene TRBJ2-2, with 12 bases aligning to TRBD2. The CDR3 nucleotides are TGTGCCAGCAGCCTCACTAGCGGGGGGACGAACACCGGGGAGCTGTTTTTT. The encoded protein is CASSLTSGGTNTGELFF.